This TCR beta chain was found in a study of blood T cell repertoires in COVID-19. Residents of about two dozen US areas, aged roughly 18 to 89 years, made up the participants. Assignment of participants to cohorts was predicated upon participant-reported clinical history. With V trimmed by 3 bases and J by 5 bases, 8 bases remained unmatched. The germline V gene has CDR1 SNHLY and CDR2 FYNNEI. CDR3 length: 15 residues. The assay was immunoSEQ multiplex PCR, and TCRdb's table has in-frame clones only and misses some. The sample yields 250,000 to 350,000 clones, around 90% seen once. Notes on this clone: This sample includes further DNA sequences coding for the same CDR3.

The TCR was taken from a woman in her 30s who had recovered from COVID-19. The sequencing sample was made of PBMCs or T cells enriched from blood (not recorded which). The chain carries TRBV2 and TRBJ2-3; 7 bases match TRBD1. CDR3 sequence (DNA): TGTGCCAGCAGTGAGTTGGCAGGGGGATTAGATACGCAGTATTTT. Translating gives CASSELAGGLDTQYF.